A single sample gave rise to the 14 T cell receptor beta chains below, sequenced in a study of CD8 T cells in Susac syndrome. A quantity of roughly 0.5 to 1 ug RNA underwent reverse transcription using random hexamers. TCRdb itself ran the immunoSEQ multiplex PCR reads through MiXCR, one entry per CDR3 protein. The repertoire holds about 210,000 distinct CDR3 sequences, with about 95% as singletons. Input material: CD4+ T cells from PBMCs. The receptors were sampled from a human donor with multiple sclerosis.

This chain connects TRBV5-1 to TRBJ2-7; TRBD2 matches at 13 bases. Looked up from germline, CDR1 is SGHRS and CDR2 is YFSETQ. V trimming: 3 bases; J trimming: 4 bases; junction bases outside the gene matches: 7. The CDR3 consists of 16 residues. CDR3 in amino acids: CASSSAGLAGAYEQYF. The CDR3 region has the DNA TGCGCCAGCAGCTCTGCTGGACTAGCGGGAGCTTACGAGCAGTACTTC.

This chain uses TRBV30 with TRBJ2-2; 10 bases are shared with TRBD2. The CDR3 is 15 residues long. The V and J ends lost 4 bases and 5 bases, in that order; junction bases with no gene match: 7. The germline CDR1 and CDR2 sequences are GTSNPN and SVGIG (reference sequence). This CDR3 reads CAWTRTSGKTGELFF. The CDR3 DNA follows: TGTGCCTGGACGCGTACTAGCGGGAAGACCGGGGAGCTGTTTTTT.

J is TRBJ2-3 and V is TRBV20-1, with D tentatively TRBD1 (6 bases). The length of the CDR3 is 14 residues. V lost 6 bases, J lost 6 bases, and 19 bases lay in between. The germline V gene encodes CDR1 DFQATT and CDR2 SNEGSKA (reference sequence). The CDR3 sequence: CSANQQGNRDTQYF. CDR3 in DNA: TGCAGTGCCAACCAACAGGGTAACAGGGATACGCAGTATTTT.

The V gene is TRBV20-1, the J gene TRBJ2-1; 7 bases map to TRBD1. CDR1 is DFQATT and CDR2 is SNEGSKA in the germline V gene (reference sequence). The J segment lost 6 bases and the V segment lost 5 bases, leaving 13 bases of the junction unmatched. This CDR3 contains 15 residues. The DNA for the CDR3 is TGCAGTGCTCGTCGTCAGGGGGATTTCGGCAATGAGCAGTTCTTC. This sequence encodes CSARRQGDFGNEQFF.

The chain carries TRBV12-3 or TRBV12-4 and TRBJ2-7; TRBD1 aligns across 8 bases. The CDR3 is 15 amino acids. Trimming cost V 6 bases and J 2 bases; bases outside gene matches: 9. For the CDR3, the DNA is TGTGCCAGCAGCCCCAGGGACAGGAGCGCCTACGAGCAGTACTTC. Encoded protein: CASSPRDRSAYEQYF.

The CDR3: CASSERDGPYNEQFF. The DNA of the CDR3 is TGTGCCAGCAGCGAGAGGGATGGCCCCTACAATGAGCAGTTCTTC. This chain joins TRBV11-2 and TRBJ2-1; D may be TRBD2 (5 bases). Germline values: CDR1 SGHAT, CDR2 FQNNGV. Deletions cut 5 bases from V and 2 bases from J, with 13 bases between. This CDR3 is 15 amino acids long. Full variable domain (outside the CDR3, taken from reference TRBV11-2 and TRBJ2-1): EAGVAQSPRYKIIEKRQSVAFWCNPISGHATLYWYQQILGQGPKLLIQFQNNGVVDDSQLPKDRFSAERLKGVDSTLKIQPAKLEDSAVYLCASSERDGPYNEQFFGPGTRLTVL.

The J gene is TRBJ2-7, the V gene TRBV2; TRBD2 is a possible D gene (5 bases). The CDR3 sequence is 14 residues long. Germline lookup yields CDR1 SNHLY and CDR2 FYNNEI. The ends were cut back, 6 bases at V and 6 bases at J, with 18 bases in the middle. For the CDR3, the DNA is TGTGCCAGCAGGGCGGACCGGGGTGGTGGCGAGCAGTACTTC. This gives the protein CASRADRGGGEQYF.

The CDR3 is CASSEAGTGIWPQYF. The CDR3 coding sequence is TGTGCCAGCAGTGAGGCCGGGACAGGTATTTGGCCCCAGTACTTC. The V call is TRBV12-3 or TRBV12-4, the J call TRBJ2-5; 8 bases agree with TRBD1. Losses at the gene ends were 5 bases for V and 9 bases for J; bases not matched to a gene: 14. CDR3 length: 15 residues.

J is TRBJ2-7 and V is TRBV29-1, with D uncertain. Germline values: CDR1 SQVTM, CDR2 ANQGSEA. The CDR3 totals 17 residues. V gave up 4 bases and J gave up 0 bases, with 22 bases separating them. CDR3 loop: CSVASPVASRSSYEQYF. DNA of the CDR3: TGCAGCGTTGCGTCCCCCGTCGCCTCTAGGAGCTCCTACGAGCAGTACTTC.

This clonotype appeared once. The J gene is TRBJ2-7, the V gene TRBV15; D gene unclear. The CDR3 runs 14 residues. V was cut by 1 base and J by 0 bases, with 7 bases left in between. Germline CDR1 and CDR2: LNHNV and YYDKDF (reference sequence). The CDR3 spells CATSRVARSYEQYF. Here the CDR3 DNA reads TGTGCCACCAGCAGAGTCGCCCGCTCCTACGAGCAGTACTTC.

This chain links TRBV11-2 with TRBJ2-1; the match to TRBD2 covers 8 bases. Germline V gives CDR1 SGHAT, CDR2 FQNNGV. The length of the CDR3 is 13 residues. The V segment lost 3 bases and the J segment 7 bases; nucleotides outside the gene matches: 2. CDR3 region: CASSFKRENEQFF. The CDR3 DNA reads TGTGCCAGCAGCTTCAAGCGGGAGAATGAGCAGTTCTTC. The complete variable domain, with remaining parts taken from reference TRBV11-2 and TRBJ2-1, reads EAGVAQSPRYKIIEKRQSVAFWCNPISGHATLYWYQQILGQGPKLLIQFQNNGVVDDSQLPKDRFSAERLKGVDSTLKIQPAKLEDSAVYLCASSFKRENEQFFGPGTRLTVL.

V and J are TRBV15 and TRBJ1-2, with D perhaps TRBD1 (5 bases). Germline V lookup: CDR1 LNHNV, CDR2 YYDKDF (reference sequence). The CDR3 is 17 amino acids. Trimming stripped 0 bases from V and 6 bases from J, with 20 bases between. The CDR3 DNA sequence: TGTGCCACCAGCAGAGAAGTAATTGCGAGGGGTTCGGATGGCTACACCTTC. Translated, it gives CATSREVIARGSDGYTF. The full variable domain, in which reference TRBV15 and TRBJ1-2 provide the parts outside the CDR3, is DAMVIQNPRYQVTQFGKPVTLSCSQTLNHNVMYWYQQKSSQAPKLLFHYYDKDFNNEADTPDNFQSRRPNTSFCFLDIRSPGLGDTAMYLCATSREVIARGSDGYTFGSGTRLTVV.

V and J are TRBV2 and TRBJ2-3, with TRBD2 identical over 13 bases. Germline V lookup: CDR1 SNHLY, CDR2 FYNNEI. This CDR3 is built from 13 residues. The V segment lost 8 bases and the J segment 5 bases; nucleotides outside the gene matches: 1. For the CDR3, the DNA is TGTGCCAGCGGACTAGCGGGAGTAGATACGCAGTATTTT. It is translated as CASGLAGVDTQYF.

The chain links TRBV14 to TRBJ1-1; TRBD1 is a possible D gene (5 bases). Trimming pared 4 bases from V and 3 bases from J, leaving 15 bases between. The CDR3 spans 15 residues. Germline values: CDR1 SGHDN, CDR2 FVKESK. CDR3 amino acids: CASSLSTAGDTEAFF. For the CDR3, the DNA is TGTGCCAGCAGCCTATCGACAGCCGGGGACACTGAAGCTTTCTTT. Complete variable domain (other parts from reference TRBV14 and TRBJ1-1): EAGVTQFPSHSVIEKGQTVTLRCDPISGHDNLYWYRRVMGKEIKFLLHFVKESKQDESGMPNNRFLAERTGGTYSTLKVQPAELEDSGVYFCASSLSTAGDTEAFFGQGTRLTVV.